The 3 T cell receptor beta chains listed next were all sequenced from one sample in a study of blood T cell repertoires in COVID-19. Sequenced by immunoSEQ multiplex PCR; TCRdb stores in-frame clones only, minus some. The data hold approximately 160,000 clones, with roughly 86% observed a single time. Sequencing used peripheral blood. Every receptor here comes from a man aged 35-49 years who had recovered from COVID-19.

This clone was seen a single time. The CDR3 bases are TGTGCCAGTAGTTGGTCGGGGGACGAAAAACTGTTTTTT. This sequence encodes CASSWSGDEKLFF. The chain carries TRBV19 and TRBJ1-4; D perhaps matches TRBD1 (5 bases). Trimming took 5 bases from V and 8 from J, leaving 12 bases between them. CDR3 length: 13 amino acids. Germline V gives CDR1 LNHDA, CDR2 SQIVND (reference sequence).

The chain joins TRBV4-3 to TRBJ1-3, with TRBD1 matching 8 bases. The CDR3 has 15 amino acids. CDR1 and CDR2 from the germline V gene are LGHNA and YSLEER. Trimming took 4 bases from V and 2 from J; bases not matched to a gene: 4. CDR3 nucleotides: TGCGCCAGCAGCCTGGACAGGGTACCTGGAAACACCATATATTTT. This encodes CASSLDRVPGNTIYF.

The gene calls are TRBV3-1 (or the pseudogene TRBV3-2) and TRBJ2-1, with D maybe TRBD2 (5 bases). The CDR3 loop spans 16 amino acids. The germline V and J ends were trimmed by 4 bases and 4 bases, with 17 bases remaining between them. Germline loops: CDR1 LGHDT, CDR2 YNNKEL (reference sequence). The CDR3 DNA reads as TGTGCCAGCAGCCGGTACGAGAGCGGAGCTTACAATGAGCAGTTCTTC. Translated, it gives CASSRYESGAYNEQFF.